The rows below give T cell receptor beta chains drawn from one sample of a study of identical twins. TCRdb re-called the 5' RACE reads with MiXCR, one entry per CDR3 protein. The sample carries 200,000 to 300,000 distinct CDR3 sequences, approximately 6.8% recorded once. The sample was also reused in another study, on yellow fever vaccine responses in identical twins.

What was sequenced was CD8+ T cells sorted from blood. The origin of the receptors is a woman between 18 and 29 years old in good health. Each CDR3 is given with its conserved first and last residue. The order of the fields is CDR3 protein, V gene.

CDR3 protein: CSAVPGNPYNEQFF; V gene: TRBV20-1
CDR3 protein: CASSLPHRGFEEKLFF; V gene: TRBV27
CDR3 protein: CSARDLLAHNEQFF; V gene: TRBV20-1
CDR3 protein: CASSFSSGVNNEQFF; V gene: TRBV11-1
CDR3 protein: CAISVGDSYEQYF; V gene: TRBV10-3
CDR3 protein: CAISPSLGSGRGTYEQYF; V gene: TRBV2
CDR3 protein: CASSQGDFIYEQFF; V gene: TRBV3-1
CDR3 protein: CASSQLSSSGPQETQYF; V gene: TRBV3-1
CDR3 protein: CASSQALAGVHEQYF; V gene: TRBV4-1
CDR3 protein: CASSGADTEAFF; V gene: TRBV12-3/TRBV12-4
CDR3 protein: CASSLRDRDHEQYF; V gene: TRBV12-3/TRBV12-4
CDR3 protein: CATTPGEEETQYF; V gene: TRBV15
CDR3 protein: CAGFEDGELFF; V gene: TRBV2
CDR3 protein: CSARDRTPDQPQHF; V gene: TRBV20-1